This TCR beta chain was found in a study of cytomegalovirus exposure and HLA in healthy donors. Findings of the study overall: A later analysis reported that several of the most significant clusters appeared to be linked to common viral pathogens, among them Epstein-Barr virus. Later analysis indicated greater clonal expansion among HLA-associated TCR beta chains than among equally common other chains.

The PCR employed 60 Vbeta primers together with 13 Jbeta primers. Data came from immunoSEQ multiplex PCR; TCRdb stores just in-frame clones and leaves some out. The sample comprises around 150,000 clones, around 72% of which are singletons, and approximately 2% rests with the top ten. Germline CDR1 reads SQVTM; CDR2 reads ANQGSEA. The CDR3 consists of 13 residues. The V end was cut by 7 bases, the J end by 3 bases, with 15 bases between. Comment on this clone: Antigen specificity is unknown.

The rearrangement joins TRBV29-1 to TRBJ1-2; D is unclear. The source material was PBMCs. The TCR originated in a man aged 40-50 years in good health and CMV-seronegative. CDR3 protein: CSAQSRVDYGYTF. The DNA for the CDR3 is TGCAGCGCCCAAAGCCGGGTAGACTATGGCTACACCTTC.